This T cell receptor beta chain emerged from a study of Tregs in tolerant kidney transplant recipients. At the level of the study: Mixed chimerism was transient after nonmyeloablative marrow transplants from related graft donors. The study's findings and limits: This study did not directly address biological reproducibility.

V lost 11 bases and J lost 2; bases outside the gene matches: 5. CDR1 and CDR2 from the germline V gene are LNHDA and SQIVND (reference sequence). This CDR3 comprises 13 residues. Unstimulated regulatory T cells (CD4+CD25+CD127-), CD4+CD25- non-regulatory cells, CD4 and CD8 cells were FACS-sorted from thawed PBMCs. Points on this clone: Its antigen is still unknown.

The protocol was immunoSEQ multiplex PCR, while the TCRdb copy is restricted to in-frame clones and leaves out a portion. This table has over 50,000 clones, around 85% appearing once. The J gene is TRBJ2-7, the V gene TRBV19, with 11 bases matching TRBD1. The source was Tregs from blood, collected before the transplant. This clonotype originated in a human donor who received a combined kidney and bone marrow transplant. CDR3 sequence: CAGGTGGPYEQYF. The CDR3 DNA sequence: TGTGCCGGGGGGACAGGGGGTCCCTACGAGCAGTACTTC.